Listed below are T cell receptor beta chains from one sample, sequenced in a study of cytomegalovirus exposure and HLA in healthy donors. Profiled with immunoSEQ multiplex PCR; TCRdb holds only in-frame clones, not every one. This sample has 160,000 or so clones, with around nine tenths found just once. The material sequenced was PBMCs. Every receptor here comes from a man aged 18-30 years in good health and CMV-seronegative. Both conserved end residues are trimmed from each CDR3.

TRBJ1-2	TRBV27	ASSPTGRYYGYT
TRBJ1-1	TRBV10-3	AISSRESEAF
TRBJ1-1	TRBV10-3	AISESTTNTEAF
TRBJ1-1	TRBV4-3	ASSQEVRGGVTEAF
TRBJ2-7	TRBV19	ASSVGAKTYEQY
TRBJ1-2	TRBV19	ASSWATPYGYT
TRBJ1-6	TRBV2	ASIAGDNSPLH
TRBJ1-1	TRBV6-5	ASSAPGGSAEAF
TRBJ1-3	TRBV6-1	ASSEGTGGNTIY
TRBJ1-2	TRBV6-5	ASTRSAGGFYGYT
TRBJ1-1	TRBV11-2	ASSPRQGWNTEAF
TRBJ2-3	TRBV7-6	ASSLGTHTDTQY
TRBJ2-7	TRBV28	ASRPGTGGSYEQY
TRBJ2-3	TRBV5-4	AIRPGLAGDTQY
TRBJ2-7	TRBV28	ASSFSLNLAYSYEQY
TRBJ2-2	TRBV30	AWSRTGAGELF
TRBJ1-2	TRBV6-1	ASSEEDGTGTYGYT
TRBJ2-3	TRBV14	ASSKGLARADTQY
TRBJ2-3	TRBV6-4	ASSEAPSSSTDTQY
TRBJ2-3	TRBV7-9	ASSSRLAGQDTQY
TRBJ1-2	TRBV2	ASKYRVRNYGYT
TRBJ2-3	TRBV27	ATSRGLVTDTQY
TRBJ1-2	TRBV5-6	ASSLDRANYGYT
TRBJ1-2	TRBV5-6	ASSLDRQNYGYT
TRBJ1-1	TRBV19	ASSIYGTPGGTEAF
TRBJ1-2	TRBV28	ASRTQGRGGYT
TRBJ2-3	TRBV5-1	ASSLSEARDTQY
TRBJ2-1	TRBV19	ASSIASGDNEQF
TRBJ2-1	TRBV5-4	ASSLVLAGVVEQF
TRBJ2-1	TRBV6-1	ASSVEGSYNEQF
TRBJ2-1	TRBV7-2	ASSLTWTRNNEQF
TRBJ2-2	TRBV4-1	ASSQEGTGATGELF
TRBJ2-7	TRBV7-2	ASSPIMGQGAHEQY
TRBJ2-7	TRBV13	ASSLGLNEQY
TRBJ2-3	TRBV28	ASGQGNEDTQY
TRBJ2-6	TRBV18	ASSPREISGANVLT
TRBJ2-3	TRBV11-2	ASSRFTNTQY
TRBJ2-2	TRBV7-2	ASSFKGSGELF
TRBJ1-6	TRBV27	ASSFQNSPLH
TRBJ2-1	TRBV10-2	ASSRQGGRLRDEQF
TRBJ2-1	TRBV28	ASSLGRVGVEQF